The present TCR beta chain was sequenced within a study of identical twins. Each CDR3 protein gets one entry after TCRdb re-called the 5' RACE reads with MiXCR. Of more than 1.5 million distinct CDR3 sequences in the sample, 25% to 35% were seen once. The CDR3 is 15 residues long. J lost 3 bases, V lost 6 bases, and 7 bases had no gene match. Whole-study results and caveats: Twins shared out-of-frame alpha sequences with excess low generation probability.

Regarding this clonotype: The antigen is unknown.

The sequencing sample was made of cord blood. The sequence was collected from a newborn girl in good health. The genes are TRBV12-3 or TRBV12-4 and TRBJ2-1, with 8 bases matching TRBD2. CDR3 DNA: TGTGCCAGCAGGGGGGGACTAGTGATCTACAATGAGCAGTTCTTC. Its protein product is CASRGGLVIYNEQFF.